These T cell receptor beta chains were read from a single sample in a study of response to subunit inactivated influenza vaccine. MiXCR, run by TCRdb on the RT-PCR reads, gives a single entry per CDR3 protein. The sample holds 500,000 or so distinct CDR3 sequences, about 15% seen once. The sample was CD4+ T cells sorted from PBMCs, taken less than 30 months after vaccination. The receptor source for this set is a man between 50 and 75 years old who received an inactivated influenza vaccine. CDR3s include the opening cysteine and the closing phenylalanine or tryptophan. The D gene is left open where the match is weak. Rows give clone size only sometimes, using once, few, many, or a class for an expanded clone.

D,size,J,V,CDR3,DNA
.,few,TRBJ2-3,TRBV6-5,CASSYRGRNTQYF,TGTGCCAGCAGTTACCGGGGTCGAAATACGCAGTATTTT
.,.,TRBJ1-4,TRBV20-1,CSARGSTNEKLFF,TGCAGTGCTCGGGGGTCAACTAATGAAAAACTGTTTTTT
.,.,TRBJ2-1,TRBV27,CASSISGGGSYNEQFF,TGTGCCAGCAGTATCAGCGGAGGGGGCTCCTACAATGAGCAGTTCTTC
TRBD1,.,TRBJ2-2,TRBV12-3/TRBV12-4,CASIDRDRENTGELFF,TGTGCCAGCATCGACAGGGACAGGGAGAACACCGGGGAGCTGTTTTTT
.,few,TRBJ1-2,TRBV5-1,CASSLGQNTYGYTF,TGCGCCAGCAGCCTCGGACAGAATACCTATGGCTACACCTTC
.,.,TRBJ2-7,TRBV9,CASSASPLGEQYF,TGTGCCAGCAGCGCTTCCCCTTTGGGCGAGCAGTACTTC
.,.,TRBJ1-1,TRBV29-1,CSASDSRLEAFF,TGCAGCGCCTCAGACAGCCGTCTTGAAGCTTTCTTT
.,few,TRBJ2-7,TRBV2,CASSPRGRSTSYEQYF,TGTGCCAGCAGCCCTCGGGGGAGATCCACCTCCTACGAGCAGTACTTC
.,.,TRBJ2-7,TRBV5-4,CASSWGRDGREQYF,TGTGCCAGCAGCTGGGGACGGGACGGAAGAGAGCAGTACTTC
.,.,TRBJ2-5,TRBV7-9,CASSFDGPRDQETQYF,TGTGCCAGCAGCTTTGATGGGCCCCGCGACCAAGAGACCCAGTACTTC
TRBD1,.,TRBJ2-5,TRBV5-4,CASSAQGAGGETQYF,TGTGCCAGCAGCGCACAGGGGGCGGGTGGAGAGACCCAGTACTTC
.,few,TRBJ2-5,TRBV11-2,CASSVTTGKETQYF,TGTGCCAGCAGCGTGACAACAGGGAAGGAGACCCAGTACTTC
.,many,TRBJ2-7,TRBV11-2,CASSSLRWDYEQYF,TGTGCCAGCAGCTCCTTACGTTGGGACTACGAGCAGTACTTC
.,.,TRBJ1-4,TRBV5-1,CASSLGRAGEKLFF,TGCGCCAGCAGCTTGGGCAGGGCCGGGGAAAAACTGTTTTTT
.,.,TRBJ1-6,TRBV7-9,CASSPRAAGQNSPLHF,TGTGCCAGCAGCCCGAGGGCGGCAGGGCAAAATTCACCCCTCCACTTT
TRBD2,many,TRBJ2-7,TRBV7-9,CASSFSGTYEQYF,TGTGCCAGCAGCTTTAGCGGGACCTACGAGCAGTACTTC
.,many,TRBJ2-7,TRBV20-1,CSATQGQLSYEQYF,TGCAGTGCCACTCAAGGACAGCTTTCCTACGAGCAGTACTTC
.,many,TRBJ2-7,TRBV7-2,CASSLEVGEQYF,TGTGCCAGCAGCTTAGAAGTGGGGGAGCAGTACTTC
.,.,TRBJ1-2,TRBV20-1,CSARGGWDTANYGYTF,TGCAGTGCTAGAGGGGGGTGGGACACCGCTAACTATGGCTACACCTTC
.,.,TRBJ1-4,TRBV7-9,CASRSDRINEKLFF,TGTGCCAGCAGGTCGGACCGGATTAATGAAAAACTGTTTTTT
.,few,TRBJ1-6,TRBV20-1,CSATGRINSPLHF,TGCAGTGCCACGGGACGGATTAATTCACCCCTCCACTTT
.,many,TRBJ1-4,TRBV11-2,CASSLAGGANEKLFF,TGTGCCAGCAGCTTAGCGGGAGGGGCTAATGAAAAACTGTTTTTT
.,.,TRBJ1-4,TRBV7-2,CASSSNPTNEKLFF,TGTGCCAGCAGCTCAAACCCAACTAATGAAAAACTGTTTTTT
.,many,TRBJ1-2,TRBV7-2,CASSLGTGSRSGYTF,TGTGCCAGCAGCTTAGGAACAGGGAGTCGGAGTGGCTACACCTTC